This T cell receptor beta chain was observed in a study of patients and donors after allogeneic stem cell transplantation. This clonotype showed up just a few times. TCRdb analysed the RT-PCR reads with MiXCR anew, one entry per CDR3 protein. This table has about 200,000 distinct CDR3 sequences, 35% to 50% appearing once. Sequenced sample: blood, either unsorted or a sorted T cell fraction (not recorded which). The receptor was isolated from a human donor who was either an allogeneic HSCT recipient or a stem cell or donor lymphocyte infusion donor (not recorded which). It is not recorded whose cells these are; they may come from a transplant donor.

The CDR3 region is CASSLETAGITDTQYF. Written as DNA, the CDR3 is TGCGCCAGCAGCTTGGAGACAGCGGGAATCACAGATACGCAGTATTTT. This chain links TRBV5-1 with TRBJ2-3, with 7 bases fitting TRBD2. V was clipped by 0 bases and J by 2 bases; unmatched bases: 6. The V gene's germline CDR1 is SGHRS and CDR2 YFSETQ. The CDR3 extends over 16 amino acids.